The 2 T cell receptor beta chains below all came from one sample that was sequenced in a study of blood T cell repertoires in COVID-19. Sequencing was performed with immunoSEQ multiplex PCR; in TCRdb, only in-frame clones are kept and a portion is missing. The sample lists around 260,000 clones; 88% were seen once. Material: peripheral blood. The receptors shown here come from a woman in her 70s with COVID-19, enrolled during active disease.

Comment on this clone: The sample holds other DNA sequences that translate to the same CDR3. The rearrangement links TRBV5-4 to TRBJ2-1; D gene uncertain. CDR3 size: 15 residues. The germline V and J ends were trimmed by 0 bases and 0 bases, with 7 bases remaining between them. From germline, CDR1 is SGHNT and CDR2 YYREEE (reference sequence). This chain's CDR3 is CASSLGGSSYNEQFF. The CDR3 DNA sequence: TGTGCCAGCAGCTTGGGTGGCAGCTCCTACAATGAGCAGTTCTTC.

The V and J genes are TRBV15 and TRBJ1-4, with D possibly being TRBD1 (5 bases). V was pared by 2 bases and J by 6 bases, with 13 bases between. This CDR3 comprises 15 residues. CDR1 and CDR2 from the germline V gene are LNHNV and YYDKDF (reference sequence). The CDR3: CATSRKTAGDEKLFF. CDR3 nucleotides: TGTGCCACCAGCAGAAAGACAGCGGGCGATGAAAAACTGTTTTTT.